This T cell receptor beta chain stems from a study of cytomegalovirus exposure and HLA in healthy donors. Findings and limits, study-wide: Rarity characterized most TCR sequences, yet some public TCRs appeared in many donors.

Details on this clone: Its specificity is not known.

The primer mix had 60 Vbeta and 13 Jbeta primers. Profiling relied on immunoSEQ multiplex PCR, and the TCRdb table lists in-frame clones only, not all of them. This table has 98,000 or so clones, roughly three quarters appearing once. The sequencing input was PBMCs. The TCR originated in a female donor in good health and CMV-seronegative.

The CDR3 nucleotides read TGTGCCAGCAGCACCAACAGGGCCCTCCTAAACGAGCAGTACTTC. It translates to CASSTNRALLNEQYF. The chain is built from TRBV6-6 and TRBJ2-7; a possible D gene is TRBD1 (6 bases). CDR3 length: 15 residues. V was cut by 6 bases and J by 5 bases, with 20 bases left in between. Germline V gene data show CDR1 as MNHNY and CDR2 as SVGAGI (reference sequence).